The TCR beta chain described here comes from a study of beta chain features in type 1 diabetes. Findings and caveats of the study: The question left open here concerned HLA type influencing TCRB rearrangement.

About this clone: Its specificity is unknown.

Germline CDR1 reads SGHRS; CDR2 reads YFSETQ. The CDR3 is 15 amino acids. V was clipped by 1 base and J by 4 bases; unmatched bases: 4. The sequenced template was cDNA made from the entire isolated RNA. Here immunoSEQ multiplex PCR was the method, and the copy in TCRdb shows in-frame clones only, minus some. The sample has approximately 150,000 clones; roughly 9% are singletons. The V call is TRBV5-1, the J call TRBJ2-3; TRBD2 matches 9 bases. The material sequenced was central memory CD4+ T cells from blood. This TCR derives from a woman between 18 and 30 years old in good health. This CDR3 is CASSLPSGVSDTQYF. The CDR3, as DNA: TGCGCCAGCAGCTTGCCTAGCGGGGTTTCAGATACGCAGTATTTT.